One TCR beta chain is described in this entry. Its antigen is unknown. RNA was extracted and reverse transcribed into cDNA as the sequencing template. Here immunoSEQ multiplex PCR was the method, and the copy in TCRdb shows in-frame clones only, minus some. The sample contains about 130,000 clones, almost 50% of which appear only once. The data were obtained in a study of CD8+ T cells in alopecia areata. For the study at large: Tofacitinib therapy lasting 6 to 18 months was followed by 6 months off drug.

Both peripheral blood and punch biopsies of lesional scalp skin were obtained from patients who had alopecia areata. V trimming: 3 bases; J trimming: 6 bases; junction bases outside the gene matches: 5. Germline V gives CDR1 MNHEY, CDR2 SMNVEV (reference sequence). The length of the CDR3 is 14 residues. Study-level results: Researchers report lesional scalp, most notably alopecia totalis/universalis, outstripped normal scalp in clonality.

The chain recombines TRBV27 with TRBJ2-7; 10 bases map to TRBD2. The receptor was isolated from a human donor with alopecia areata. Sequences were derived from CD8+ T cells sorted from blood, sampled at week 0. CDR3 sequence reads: CASSFISSGGEQYF. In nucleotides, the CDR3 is TGTGCCAGCAGTTTTATCTCTAGCGGGGGCGAGCAGTACTTC.